The 18 T cell receptor beta chains below all came from one sample that was sequenced in a study of cytomegalovirus exposure and HLA in healthy donors. This PCR relied on a set of 60 Vbeta primers and 13 Jbeta primers. Here immunoSEQ multiplex PCR was the method, and the copy in TCRdb shows in-frame clones only, minus some. The table records about 150,000 clones, 60% to 75% of them present only once. The source material was PBMCs. These receptors came from a man under 40 in good health and CMV-seronegative.

The rearrangement joins TRBV19 to TRBJ1-5; weak D call: TRBD1 (5 bases). Germline loops: CDR1 LNHDA, CDR2 SQIVND (reference sequence). V lost 5 bases and J 6 bases, leaving 14 bases between the germline ends. The CDR3 extends over 14 amino acids. The CDR3: CASSYATGGQPQHF. The CDR3 bases are TGTGCCAGTAGTTACGCCACCGGGGGTCAGCCCCAGCATTTT.

This clone was seen a handful of times. The junction departs from the called germline gene at one end, perhaps through a read error. The chain uses TRBV2 and TRBJ2-6; perhaps TRBD1 as D (6 bases). The CDR3 loop spans 15 amino acids. CDR1 is SNHLY, CDR2 FYNNEI, per germline. CDR3 bases: TGTGCCAGCAGTGAAAGAGGGTCAGGGGCCAACGGCCTGACTTTC. Translating it yields CASSERGSGANGLTF.

V is TRBV19 and J is TRBJ2-7; D is possibly TRBD1 (5 bases). There are 16 residues in the CDR3. V shed 1 base and J shed 4 bases, with 17 bases lying between them. Germline CDR1 reads LNHDA; CDR2 reads SQIVND (reference sequence). The CDR3 DNA follows: TGTGCCAGTAGTATAGGAAGACAGCCGGCCCTATACGAGCAGTACTTC. Amino acid sequence: CASSIGRQPALYEQYF.

V gene TRBV4-1 combines with J gene TRBJ1-3; D unresolved. V lost 2 bases and J lost 7, with 15 bases in between. There are 15 residues in the CDR3. CDR1 is MGHRA, CDR2 YSYEKL, per germline. The CDR3 DNA reads TGCGCCAGCAGCCAACCACGGGAGGTAGGGAACACCATATATTTT. Its translation: CASSQPREVGNTIYF.

The chain joins TRBV27 to TRBJ2-7; 11 nucleotides agree with TRBD2. This CDR3 has 15 residues. After removal of 0 bases from V and 6 bases from J, the junction contained 4 bases not matched to a gene. Looked up from germline, CDR1 is MNHEY and CDR2 is SMNVEV (reference sequence). Written as DNA, the CDR3 is TGTGCCAGCAGTTTATCCGGGACTAGCGGTATCGAGCAGTACTTC. This gives the protein CASSLSGTSGIEQYF.

This CDR3 reads CSVEEQSGNTIYF. The CDR3 DNA reads TGCAGCGTTGAAGAACAGTCAGGAAACACCATATATTTT. The chain couples TRBV29-1 to TRBJ1-3, with unresolved D. V was pared by 0 bases and J by 4 bases, with 7 bases between. This CDR3 has 13 residues. From germline, CDR1 is SQVTM and CDR2 ANQGSEA.

In its sample, this clone was seen once. The chain uses TRBV30 and TRBJ1-2, with 11 bases identical to TRBD1. The germline CDR1 and CDR2 sequences are GTSNPN and SVGIG (reference sequence). After removal of 0 bases from V and 5 bases from J, the junction contained 5 bases not matched to a gene. The CDR3 has 15 residues. The CDR3 nucleotides read TGTGCCTGGAGTGTAGGACAGGGGGCGATGTATGGCTACACCTTC. This gives the protein CAWSVGQGAMYGYTF.

This chain connects TRBV18 to TRBJ1-1, with D maybe TRBD1 (5 bases). CDR1 KGHSH and CDR2 LQKENI come from the germline V gene. V lost 2 bases and J 1 base, leaving 17 bases between the germline ends. This CDR3 has 17 residues. CDR3 region: CASSPSPGGQGNTEAFF. DNA of the CDR3: TGTGCCAGCTCACCATCTCCCGGAGGGCAGGGGAACACTGAAGCTTTCTTT.

The chain carries TRBV6-5 and TRBJ2-7, with a tentative D call TRBD2 (5 bases). This CDR3 is built from 15 residues. V shed 5 bases and J shed 6 bases, with 20 bases lying between them. Germline-derived CDR1 and CDR2 are MNHEY and SVGAGI. The CDR3 sequence is CASSVDPGRGGEQYF. The CDR3 nucleotides read TGTGCCAGCAGTGTCGATCCAGGCCGGGGTGGCGAGCAGTACTTC.

The chain combines TRBV5-6 with TRBJ1-2, with 8 nucleotides matching TRBD1. The CDR3 totals 17 residues. The V gene end was trimmed by 2 bases and the J gene end by 1 base; junction bases not matched to a gene: 10. Germline values: CDR1 SGHDT, CDR2 YYEEEE. The DNA of the CDR3 is TGTGCCAGCAGCTTAGGGCAGGGGGCGCCCAGTAACTATGGCTACACCTTC. This gives the protein CASSLGQGAPSNYGYTF.

This chain joins TRBV6-5 and TRBJ2-3, with a tentative D call TRBD1 (6 bases). With 5 bases removed from V and 6 bases from J, the gap between germline ends came to 9 bases. CDR3 length equals 12 residues. CDR1 MNHEY and CDR2 SVGAGI come from the germline V gene. The CDR3 protein is CASSLTGDTQYF. The CDR3 DNA reads TGTGCCAGCAGTCTGACAGGCGATACGCAGTATTTT.

The chain recombines TRBV27 with TRBJ2-1; TRBD2 aligns across 12 bases. After removal of 2 bases from V and 10 bases from J, the junction contained 6 bases not matched to a gene. The CDR3 runs 15 residues. CDR1 is MNHEY and CDR2 is SMNVEV in the germline V gene (reference sequence). In nucleotides, the CDR3 is TGTGCCAGCAGTTTACGACTAGCGGGAGACGGAGAGCAGTTCTTC. This codes for CASSLRLAGDGEQFF.

The V and J genes are TRBV5-1 and TRBJ2-1; maybe TRBD2 (5 bases). This CDR3 is built from 16 residues. V was clipped by 3 bases and J by 6 bases, with 19 bases between them. Looked up from germline, CDR1 is SGHRS and CDR2 is YFSETQ. The CDR3 here is CASSSSTRASSNEQFF. The CDR3 nucleotides read TGCGCCAGCAGCTCCTCTACCCGGGCTAGCAGCAATGAGCAGTTCTTC.

The gene calls are TRBV9 and TRBJ1-1, with D perhaps TRBD1 (5 bases). The germline gives CDR1 SGDLS, CDR2 YYNGEE. The V end lost 0 bases, the J end lost 11 bases, and 29 bases lay between the germline ends. CDR3 length equals 18 residues. CDR3 DNA: TGTGCCAGCAGCGTAGGAGGGTCCCCCCGAGCGTTTAACGGGGGGGCTTTCTTT. This translates into CASSVGGSPRAFNGGAFF. Full variable domain (outside the CDR3, taken from reference TRBV9 and TRBJ1-1): DSGVTQTPKHLITATGQRVTLRCSPRSGDLSVYWYQQSLDQGLQFLIQYYNGEERAKGNILERFSAQQFPDLHSELNLSSLELGDSALYFCASSVGGSPRAFNGGAFFGQGTRLTVV.

This sequence joins TRBV6-4 and TRBJ2-3, with D possibly TRBD2 on 5 matching bases. Trimming shortened V by 3 bases and J by 4 bases, and 11 bases separated the two germline ends. The length of the CDR3 is 14 residues. CDR1 and CDR2 (germline): MRHNA, SNTAGT. The chain's CDR3 is CASSEERESDTQYF. The CDR3 DNA reads TGTGCCAGCAGTGAAGAAAGGGAGTCAGATACGCAGTATTTT.

The chain uses TRBV28 and TRBJ1-4, with 8 bases matching TRBD1. The junction had 10 bases not matched to a gene; V was cut back by 5 bases and J by 11 bases. In germline, CDR1 is MDHEN, CDR2 SYDVKM. The CDR3 contains 14 residues. The CDR3 sequence: CASSTDRGAGKLFF. CDR3 DNA: TGTGCCAGCAGTACAGACAGGGGAGCGGGGAAACTGTTTTTT.

This clone was recorded only once. The junction departs from germline at one end; a sequencing error may be responsible. The chain employs TRBV11-2 and TRBJ2-6, with TRBD1 matching 8 bases. This CDR3 has 15 amino acids. The germline V gene encodes CDR1 SGHAT and CDR2 FQNNGV. CDR3 loop: CASNPDRAGANGLTF. CDR3 coding DNA: TGTGCCAGCAACCCGGACAGGGCTGGGGCCAACGGCCTGACTTTC.

The V call is TRBV19, the J call TRBJ2-1; 10 positions agree with TRBD2. The J segment lost 5 bases and the V segment lost 7 bases, leaving 11 bases of the junction unmatched. The germline V gene encodes CDR1 LNHDA and CDR2 SQIVND (reference sequence). The CDR3 covers 16 residues. The CDR3 loop is CASTRLAGVPNNEQFF. The CDR3 bases are TGTGCCAGTACCCGTCTAGCGGGAGTCCCCAACAATGAGCAGTTCTTC.